These T cell receptor beta chains were read from a single sample in a study of cytomegalovirus exposure and HLA in healthy donors. The assay was immunoSEQ multiplex PCR, and TCRdb's table has in-frame clones only and misses some. The data contain about 160,000 clones, about 80% of them singletons. The sample was PBMCs. All receptors come from a woman between 50 and 59 years old in good health and CMV-seropositive. Both conserved end residues are part of each CDR3. The order of the fields is clone size, J gene, CDR3 length, V gene, D gene, CDR3 DNA, CDR3 protein. D genes are given only for firm matches. Clone size is not always given. Where it is, it says once, few, many or a class for expanded clones.

- TRBJ1-1 15 TRBV7-9 - TGTGCCAGCAGCGCCGGGGGAATCGGGAACACTGAAGCTTTCTTT CASSAGGIGNTEAFF
- TRBJ1-4 14 TRBV2 - TGTGCCAGCAGGAGGAGTGCAACTAATGAAAAACTGTTTTTT CASRRSATNEKLFF
few TRBJ2-1 14 TRBV10-1 TRBD1 TGCGCCAGCAGTGAGGGACAGGGGGACAATGAGCAGTTCTTC CASSEGQGDNEQFF
- TRBJ2-1 14 TRBV9 TRBD2 TGTGCCAGCGGGTCTAGCGGTGTCAGAGATGAGCAGTTCTTC CASGSSGVRDEQFF
- TRBJ2-2 13 TRBV2 - TGTGCCAGCAGTGAGGTGCGGCGCGGGGAGCTGTTTTTT CASSEVRRGELFF
- TRBJ2-7 14 TRBV6-5 - TGTGCCAGCAGTTACTCGAAGGGGATCTACGAGCAGTACTTC CASSYSKGIYEQYF
- TRBJ2-5 15 TRBV4-1 - TGCGCCAGCAGCCAAGCGGCAGGATGGCAAGAGACCCAGTACTTC CASSQAAGWQETQYF
- TRBJ2-7 15 TRBV11-2 TRBD2 TGTGCCAGCAGCCCCGGGACTAGCGGGAGATACGAGCAGTACTTC CASSPGTSGRYEQYF
- TRBJ2-2 14 TRBV7-3 TRBD1 TGTGCCAGCAGCCCGGGACAGGGCGCCGGGGAGCTGTTTTTT CASSPGQGAGELFF
once TRBJ2-5 15 TRBV5-6 - TGTGCCAGCAGCTTATCCCTCGGGATTCAAGAGACCCAGTACTTC CASSLSLGIQETQYF
- TRBJ1-2 17 TRBV10-3 TRBD1 TGTGCCATCAGTAACCCGACAGGGGCCGGAGCTAACTATGGCTACACCTTC CAISNPTGAGANYGYTF
- TRBJ2-5 14 TRBV6-6 - TGTGCCAGCAGTTATACGACTAGGGGAGAGACCCAGTACTTC CASSYTTRGETQYF
- TRBJ1-4 16 TRBV28 TRBD1 TGTGCCAGCAGTAGACCCGGGACAGGAGTTAATGAAAAACTGTTTTTT CASSRPGTGVNEKLFF
- TRBJ2-1 16 TRBV18 TRBD1 TGTGCCAGCTCACCAATTCCCGGGACAGACTACAATGAGCAGTTCTTC CASSPIPGTDYNEQFF
few TRBJ2-1 15 TRBV4-1 - TGCGCCAGCAGCTCGGACGGGGGTGTGGCCAGGGAGCAGTTCTTC CASSSDGGVAREQFF
- TRBJ1-3 13 TRBV19 - TGTGCCAGTTCGGACAACTCTGGAAACACCATATATTTT CASSDNSGNTIYF
few TRBJ2-3 16 TRBV7-8 TRBD1 TGTGCCAGCAGCTTAGGGGGACAGGGTTGGGTAGATACGCAGTATTTT CASSLGGQGWVDTQYF
- TRBJ2-1 17 TRBV7-6 - TGTGCCAGCAGCGGCCACTCCCGGGACACCCACTACAATGAGCAGTTCTTC CASSGHSRDTHYNEQFF
- TRBJ1-4 13 TRBV10-3 - TGTGCCATCAGTGAGCCGTCTAATGAAAAACTGTTTTTT CAISEPSNEKLFF
- TRBJ2-7 14 TRBV4-1 TRBD1 TGCGCCAGCAGCTGGACAGGGAGCGCCTACGAGCAGTACTTC CASSWTGSAYEQYF
few TRBJ1-1 14 TRBV10-3 TRBD1 TGTGCCATCACCCCTGGGACAGGGAGTACTGAAGCTTTCTTT CAITPGTGSTEAFF
- TRBJ2-7 16 TRBV25-1 TRBD2 TGTGCCAGCACGAACCGGCGGGGGGCGCTTATCCACGAGCAGTACTTC CASTNRRGALIHEQYF
- TRBJ1-1 12 TRBV10-3 - TGTGCCATCAGCCCCGGACAGTTTGAAGCTTTCTTT CAISPGQFEAFF
- TRBJ1-1 14 TRBV10-3 - TGTGCCATCAGTTTACAGGGTGGGAACACTGAAGCTTTCTTT CAISLQGGNTEAFF
few TRBJ1-6 16 TRBV28 - TGTGCCAGCAGTTTAAACTGGGGCGCAAATAATTCACCCCTCCACTTT CASSLNWGANNSPLHF
- TRBJ1-6 15 TRBV21-1 - TGTGCCAGCACCCGGACAGGGGGTGTAGGCTCACCCCTCCACTTT CASTRTGGVGSPLHF
- TRBJ2-2 16 TRBV5-1 - TGCGCCAGCAGCTTGACCGAGGTCCCAAACACCGGGGAGCTGTTTTTT CASSLTEVPNTGELFF
- TRBJ1-2 13 TRBV5-6 TRBD1 TGTGCCAGCAGTCCAGGGGGCGCAGATGGCTACACCTTC CASSPGGADGYTF
- TRBJ2-7 13 TRBV27 TRBD2 TGTGCCACCAGACTAGCGGGAGCCTACGAGCAGTACTTC CATRLAGAYEQYF
- TRBJ1-2 16 TRBV6-6 TRBD1 TGTGCCAGCACCCGGGACAGGGCCTCGAATGCCTATGGCTACACCTTC CASTRDRASNAYGYTF